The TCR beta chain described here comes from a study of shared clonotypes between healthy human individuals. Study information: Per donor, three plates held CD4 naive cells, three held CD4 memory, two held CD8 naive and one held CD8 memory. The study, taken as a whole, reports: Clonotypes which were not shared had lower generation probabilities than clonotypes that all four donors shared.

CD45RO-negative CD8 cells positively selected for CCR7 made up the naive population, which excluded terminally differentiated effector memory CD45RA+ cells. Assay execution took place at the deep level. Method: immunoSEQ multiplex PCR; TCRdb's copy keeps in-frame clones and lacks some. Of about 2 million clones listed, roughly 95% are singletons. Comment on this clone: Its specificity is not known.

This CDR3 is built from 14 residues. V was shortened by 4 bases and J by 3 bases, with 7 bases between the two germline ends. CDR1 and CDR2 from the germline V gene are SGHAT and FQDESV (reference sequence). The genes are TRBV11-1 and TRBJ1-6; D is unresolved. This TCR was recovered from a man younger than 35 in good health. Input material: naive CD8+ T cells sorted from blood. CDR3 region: CASSYRHYNSPLHF. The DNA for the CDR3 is TGTGCCAGCAGCTATAGACACTATAATTCACCCCTCCACTTT.